A single sample gave rise to the 3 T cell receptor beta chains below, sequenced in a study of cytomegalovirus exposure and HLA in healthy donors. The primer mix had 60 Vbeta and 13 Jbeta primers. Generated by immunoSEQ multiplex PCR, the TCRdb table keeps only in-frame clones and is missing some. The sample records about 96,000 clones, about 70% being singletons. The sequenced sample consisted of PBMCs. The receptors were gathered from a female donor in good health and CMV-seropositive.

The rearrangement joins TRBV10-3 to TRBJ2-6, with a weak D call TRBD1 (6 bases). Trimming stripped 10 bases from V and 0 bases from J, with 10 bases between. In germline, CDR1 is ENHRY, CDR2 SYGVKD. This CDR3 region has 14 residues. CDR3 sequence (DNA): TGTGCCACCAACAGGGACTCTGGGGCCAACGTCCTGACTTTC. This translates into CATNRDSGANVLTF.

The chain combines TRBV28 with TRBJ1-2, with 9 nucleotides matching TRBD1. Germline CDR1 reads MDHEN; CDR2 reads SYDVKM. The V gene end was trimmed by 4 bases and the J gene end by 5 bases; junction bases not matched to a gene: 5. CDR3 size: 14 residues. The DNA of the CDR3 is TGTGCCAGCAGTTCCGGGACAGGGAGGTATGGCTACACCTTC. It translates to CASSSGTGRYGYTF.

The chain carries TRBV7-8 and TRBJ2-7, with D possibly being TRBD1 (5 bases). CDR1 and CDR2 from the germline V gene are SGHVS and FQNEAQ. With 1 base removed from V and 3 bases from J, the gap between germline ends came to 7 bases. This CDR3 spans 13 amino acids. CDR3 sequence (DNA): TGTGCCAGCAGCTTAGGGACAAACTACGAGCAGTACTTC. This sequence encodes CASSLGTNYEQYF.